This TCR beta chain is from a study of T cell responses to AZD1222 COVID-19 vaccine. Study-wide results and caveats: Donors, mostly white British, included more females; clonal diversity was possibly underestimated. Close to half of spike-specific TCRs reportedly recognize unmutated variant regions. The number of AZD1222 recipients seropositive at baseline was only five to seven. Once two AZD1222 doses were given, Spike-specific TCR breadth and depth went up.

TCRdb's table, derived via immunoSEQ multiplex PCR, lists solely in-frame clones and lacks some. The sample lists around 130,000 clones; 75% to 95% were seen once. As regards this clone: Its antigen is not known.

The V gene's germline CDR1 is SGHRS and CDR2 YFSETQ. J was trimmed by 3 bases and V by 1 base; bases with no gene match: 2. The CDR3 extends over 16 amino acids. The clonotype comes from an adult who received the MenACWY meningococcal vaccine as a control. Material: peripheral blood, obtained 28 days after the second dose of the MenACWY control vaccine. This chain links TRBV5-1 with TRBJ2-2; 11 nucleotides line up with TRBD2. CDR3 sequence: CASSLTSGSDTGELFF. CDR3 nucleotides: TGCGCCAGCAGCTTGACTAGCGGGAGTGACACCGGGGAGCTGTTTTTT. Together with reference TRBV5-1 and TRBJ2-2, the CDR3 gives the full variable domain: KAGVTQTPRYLIKTRGQQVTLSCSPISGHRSVSWYQQTPGQGLQFLFEYFSETQRNKGNFPGRFSGRQFSNSRSEMNVSTLELGDSALYLCASSLTSGSDTGELFFGEGSRLTVL.